A single sample gave rise to the 2 T cell receptor beta chains below, sequenced in a study of STAT5B mutations in CD4+ large granular lymphocyte leukemia (dated 2022 in TCRdb). Library method: the immunoSEQ multiplex PCR assay. Imported from immuneACCESS, the table was reduced by TCRdb to in-frame sequences with V and J called. These copies leave out some clones; in studies compared against another copy, an unresolved V gene accounts for under half, and the cause of the remainder is not known. The sample profile shows just over 40,000 clones; approximately 80% of them were found once. In total, the top ten clones hold 3.6% of the sample. The sequenced sample consisted of CD4+ T cells from blood buffy coats. These receptors were obtained from a human donor in good health.

The chain couples TRBV4-3 to TRBJ2-1; 11 bases agree with TRBD2. Germline loops: CDR1 LGHNA, CDR2 YSLEER. The CDR3 is 18 amino acids. Unmatched junction bases numbered 10, after V lost 1 base and J lost 5 bases. CDR3 residues: CASSQARLAGRQNNEQFF. The DNA of the CDR3 is TGCGCCAGCAGCCAAGCCCGACTAGCGGGACGGCAAAACAATGAGCAGTTCTTC.

This clone has a handful of counts. The V and J genes are TRBV5-1 and TRBJ2-7; 9 nucleotides match TRBD1. CDR1 and CDR2 from the germline V gene are SGHRS and YFSETQ. This CDR3 spans 15 amino acids. Trimming took 4 bases from V and 4 from J; bases not matched to a gene: 9. CDR3 DNA sequence: TGCGCCAGCAGCCGTGATCCGGGACAGGGTTACGAGCAGTACTTC. It is translated as CASSRDPGQGYEQYF.